This T cell receptor (beta chain) derives from a study of blood T cell repertoires in COVID-19. TCRdb's table, derived via immunoSEQ multiplex PCR, lists solely in-frame clones and lacks some. This sample yields 100,000 or so clones, of which 80% to 90% are seen a single time; approximately 30% belongs to the top ten. Germline CDR1 and CDR2: GTSNPN and SVGIG (reference sequence). V lost 2 bases and J 7 bases, leaving 12 bases between the germline ends. The CDR3 is 14 amino acids. The source of this sequence is an elderly woman with acute or convalescent COVID-19. The sequencing sample was made of peripheral blood. The chain is built from TRBV30 and TRBJ1-6, with D possibly TRBD1 on 5 matching bases. Here the CDR3 DNA reads TGTGCCTGGAGTTTAAGGGGTGGCAATTCACCCCTCCACTTT. It yields the protein CAWSLRGGNSPLHF.